Following are 31 T cell receptor beta chains from one sample sequenced in a study of shared clonotypes between healthy human individuals. This table comes from immunoSEQ multiplex PCR, and its TCRdb copy is limited to in-frame clones, with some not included. The sample includes about 2.4 million clones, about 92% of them seen just once. The sample consisted of naive CD4+ T cells sorted from blood. The sample's subset: CD45RA+ positively selected. The origin of the receptors is a man aged 18-30 years in good health.

This chain connects TRBV5-4 to TRBJ1-1, with D unclear. There are 15 residues in the CDR3. The germline V and J ends were trimmed by 4 bases and 3 bases, with 16 bases remaining between them. Germline loops: CDR1 SGHNT, CDR2 YYREEE (reference sequence). CDR3 coding DNA: TGTGCCAGCAGCCCAGGCCTTTTGTGGGACACTGAAGCTTTCTTT. This translates into CASSPGLLWDTEAFF. The entire variable domain, with the rest obtained from reference TRBV5-4 and TRBJ1-1, is as follows: ETGVTQSPTHLIKTRGQQVTLRCSSQSGHNTVSWYQQALGQGPQFIFQYYREEENGRGNFPPRFSGLQFPNYSSELNVNALELDDSALYLCASSPGLLWDTEAFFGQGTRLTVV.

The genes are TRBV6-1 and TRBJ2-5; 11 nucleotides agree with TRBD1. J lost 3 bases, V lost 4 bases, and 10 bases had no gene match. CDR3 length equals 17 residues. Germline V CDR1 and CDR2: MNHNS, SASEGT. The DNA for the CDR3 is TGTGCCAGCAGTGCCTGGGGGACAGGGGGGTTGGAAGAGACCCAGTACTTC. Its translation: CASSAWGTGGLEETQYF.

J is TRBJ1-2 and V is TRBV6-5, with 9 nucleotides matching TRBD1. The CDR3 spans 13 residues. Germline loops: CDR1 MNHEY, CDR2 SVGAGI. V gave up 5 bases and J gave up 7 bases; unmatched junction bases: 5. The CDR3 loop is CASSLGTGTGYTF. CDR3 in DNA: TGTGCCAGCAGTCTTGGGACAGGGACTGGCTACACCTTC.

V and J are TRBV7-4 and TRBJ1-4, with no clear D. V gave up 5 bases and J gave up 8 bases, with 15 bases separating them. CDR1 and CDR2 from the germline V gene are SGHVT and SQSDAQ. The CDR3 totals 14 residues. This CDR3 is CASSLIRNGEKLFF. CDR3 in DNA: TGTGCCAGCAGCCTCATCAGAAACGGGGAAAAACTGTTTTTT.

The V call is TRBV6-1, the J call TRBJ2-7; the D is unclear. This CDR3 contains 16 residues. V was trimmed by 2 bases and J by 3 bases, leaving 17 bases between them. Looked up from germline, CDR1 is MNHNS and CDR2 is SASEGT. The DNA of the CDR3 is TGTGCCAGCAGTGAAATTAGATGGCTATTGAACTACGAGCAGTACTTC. Residues: CASSEIRWLLNYEQYF.

The chain uses TRBV9 and TRBJ1-5; TRBD1 matches at 7 bases. The V and J ends lost 4 bases and 1 base, in that order; junction bases with no gene match: 5. The length of the CDR3 is 15 residues. Germline V gives CDR1 SGDLS, CDR2 YYNGEE. CDR3 amino acids: CASSPGTASNQPQHF. The CDR3 DNA follows: TGTGCCAGCAGCCCTGGGACAGCCAGCAATCAGCCCCAGCATTTT.

The rearrangement links TRBV18 to TRBJ1-6, with a weak D call TRBD1 (5 bases). Trimming pared 2 bases from V and 7 bases from J, leaving 15 bases between. This CDR3 is built from 16 residues. The germline V gene has CDR1 KGHSH and CDR2 LQKENI. For the CDR3, the DNA is TGTGCCAGCTCACCAAAACCGGGACCGAAGAATTCACCCCTCCACTTT. This encodes CASSPKPGPKNSPLHF. The whole variable domain, remainder taken from reference TRBV18 and TRBJ1-6, is NAGVMQNPRHLVRRRGQEARLRCSPMKGHSHVYWYRQLPEEGLKFMVYLQKENIIDESGMPKERFSAEFPKEGPSILRIQQVVRGDSAAYFCASSPKPGPKNSPLHFGNGTRLTVT.

J is TRBJ1-2 and V is TRBV19; TRBD1 is a possible D gene (5 bases). The CDR3 extends over 14 amino acids. Germline CDR1 LNHDA, CDR2 SQIVND (reference sequence). With 6 bases removed from V and 2 bases from J, the gap between germline ends came to 13 bases. CDR3 sequence: CASRAAGKNYGYTF. The CDR3 DNA reads TGTGCCAGTAGAGCCGCAGGGAAGAACTATGGCTACACCTTC.

The J gene is TRBJ2-3, the V gene TRBV2; possibly TRBD1 for D (5 bases). Germline V gene data show CDR1 as SNHLY and CDR2 as FYNNEI. The CDR3 has 15 amino acids. The V gene lost 4 bases and the J gene lost 3 bases, with 14 bases spanning the gap. The CDR3 DNA reads TGTGCCAGCAGTGGGGGCCCCGCATTAACAGATACGCAGTATTTT. Protein product: CASSGGPALTDTQYF.

This chain connects TRBV15 to TRBJ1-1; a possible D gene is TRBD1 (5 bases). Deletions cut 0 bases from V and 4 bases from J, with 15 bases between. Looked up from germline, CDR1 is LNHNV and CDR2 is YYDKDF (reference sequence). The CDR3 has 16 residues. This CDR3 reads CATSRDYEGRGTEAFF. CDR3 nucleotides: TGTGCCACCAGCAGAGACTATGAGGGACGGGGCACTGAAGCTTTCTTT. The whole variable domain, filled in from reference TRBV15 and TRBJ1-1, reads DAMVIQNPRYQVTQFGKPVTLSCSQTLNHNVMYWYQQKSSQAPKLLFHYYDKDFNNEADTPDNFQSRRPNTSFCFLDIRSPGLGDTAMYLCATSRDYEGRGTEAFFGQGTRLTVV.

The CDR3 reads CASSEAGISGANVLTF. CDR3 bases: TGTGCCAGCAGTGAAGCGGGAATCTCTGGGGCCAACGTCCTGACTTTC. The chain links TRBV2 to TRBJ2-6; unclear D gene. Per the germline V gene, CDR1 is SNHLY and CDR2 is FYNNEI. Trimming pared 0 bases from V and 0 bases from J, leaving 6 bases between. The CDR3 is 16 residues long.

The chain is built from TRBV14 and TRBJ2-7; D uncertain. CDR3 size: 13 residues. V was cut by 0 bases and J by 6 bases, with 9 bases left in between. Per germline, CDR1 SGHDN and CDR2 FVKESK. This CDR3 reads CASSQERITEQYF. The CDR3, as DNA: TGTGCCAGCAGCCAAGAAAGAATCACCGAGCAGTACTTC. Using reference TRBV14 and TRBJ2-7 for the parts outside the CDR3, the full variable domain is EAGVTQFPSHSVIEKGQTVTLRCDPISGHDNLYWYRRVMGKEIKFLLHFVKESKQDESGMPNNRFLAERTGGTYSTLKVQPAELEDSGVYFCASSQERITEQYFGPGTRLTVT.

This clone showed up just once. This chain uses TRBV2 with TRBJ2-5; D not resolved. Germline values: CDR1 SNHLY, CDR2 FYNNEI. The CDR3 is 19 residues long. The germline V and J ends were trimmed by 2 bases and 2 bases, with 24 bases remaining between them. The CDR3 loop reads CASSEYLTTGRKGQETQYF. The CDR3 nucleotides read TGTGCCAGCAGTGAATACCTGACAACCGGACGGAAAGGACAAGAGACCCAGTACTTC.

This rearrangement joins TRBV15 to TRBJ1-2; a possible D gene is TRBD1 (5 bases). This CDR3 is 15 amino acids long. Trimming removed 4 bases from V and 7 bases from J, with 19 bases in between. CDR1 and CDR2 (germline): LNHNV, YYDKDF (reference sequence). The chain's CDR3 is CATSIQGRTFSGYTF. DNA of the CDR3: TGTGCCACCAGCATCCAGGGCCGGACGTTCTCTGGCTACACCTTC.

The rearrangement joins TRBV5-1 to TRBJ2-1; TRBD1 agrees at 7 bases. The CDR3 has 15 residues. V lost 3 bases, J lost 2 bases, and 5 bases stayed unmatched. The germline V gene has CDR1 SGHRS and CDR2 YFSETQ. CDR3 bases: TGCGCCAGCAGCTCTCAGGGGGAGCCCTACAATGAGCAGTTCTTC. Its protein product is CASSSQGEPYNEQFF.

V and J are TRBV29-1 and TRBJ1-1, with D perhaps TRBD1 (6 bases). The germline CDR1 and CDR2 sequences are SQVTM and ANQGSEA. V was clipped by 4 bases and J by 0 bases, with 15 bases between them. The CDR3 is made up of 15 amino acids. In DNA, the CDR3 is TGCAGCGTTGGGACTGGGGGCGGTTTGAACACTGAAGCTTTCTTT. It translates to CSVGTGGGLNTEAFF.

The CDR3 bases are TGTGCCAGCAGCTTAGGGGCAGGGCGAGCGCCCCTCCACTTT. Its translation: CASSLGAGRAPLHF. This chain connects TRBV11-2 to TRBJ1-6; a possible D gene is TRBD1 (5 bases). Looked up from germline, CDR1 is SGHAT and CDR2 is FQNNGV. V lost 1 base and J 13 bases, leaving 14 bases between the germline ends. The CDR3 is 14 residues long.

The chain recombines TRBV28 with TRBJ2-1; 8 bases agree with TRBD1. CDR3 length: 14 residues. Trimming cost V 10 bases and J 6 bases; bases outside gene matches: 11. Per the germline V gene, CDR1 is MDHEN and CDR2 is SYDVKM. The CDR3 spells CAISLQGAGNEQFF. CDR3 nucleotide sequence: TGTGCCATTAGTCTCCAGGGGGCAGGCAATGAGCAGTTCTTC.

The chain employs TRBV6-6 and TRBJ1-2; the match to TRBD1 covers 7 bases. Per germline, CDR1 MNHNY and CDR2 SVGAGI (reference sequence). The CDR3 extends over 14 amino acids. V was clipped by 7 bases and J by 8 bases; unmatched bases: 13. CDR3 nucleotide sequence: TGTGCCAGCATCCAGGTGCAGGGGGAGGGGGGCTACACCTTC. This sequence encodes CASIQVQGEGGYTF.

This clone was seen only once. The chain couples TRBV18 to TRBJ1-4; D is undetermined. The length of the CDR3 is 15 residues. V lost 4 bases, J lost 3 bases, and 12 bases lay in between. In germline, CDR1 is KGHSH, CDR2 LQKENI. The CDR3 spells CASSLGRTPNEKLFF. CDR3 DNA sequence: TGTGCCAGCTCACTGGGTCGGACGCCTAATGAAAAACTGTTTTTT. Full variable domain (outside the CDR3, taken from reference TRBV18 and TRBJ1-4): NAGVMQNPRHLVRRRGQEARLRCSPMKGHSHVYWYRQLPEEGLKFMVYLQKENIIDESGMPKERFSAEFPKEGPSILRIQQVVRGDSAAYFCASSLGRTPNEKLFFGSGTQLSVL.

The rearrangement uses TRBV28 and TRBJ2-7; 10 nucleotides line up with TRBD1. The germline V gene has CDR1 MDHEN and CDR2 SYDVKM. V shed 6 bases, J shed 3 bases, and the junction held 5 bases outside the gene matches. The CDR3 loop spans 14 amino acids. The CDR3 region has the DNA TGTGCCAGCAGCCCCTGGGACAGGGGCTACGAGCAGTACTTC. Residues: CASSPWDRGYEQYF.

The chain employs TRBV5-5 and TRBJ2-7; no firm D call. The CDR3 contains 14 residues. V was shortened by 1 base and J by 2 bases, with 10 bases between the two germline ends. CDR1 and CDR2 (germline): SGHKS, YYEKEE (reference sequence). The CDR3 sequence: CASSLRRQAYEQYF. As DNA, the CDR3 is TGTGCCAGCAGCTTGAGACGTCAGGCCTACGAGCAGTACTTC.

The CDR3 nucleotides read TGTGCCTGGAGTGTACTTAGCGGCAACACCGGGGAGCTGTTTTTT. This sequence encodes CAWSVLSGNTGELFF. This sequence joins TRBV30 and TRBJ2-2, with D maybe TRBD2 (6 bases). The V end lost 0 bases, the J end lost 2 bases, and 10 bases lay between the germline ends. CDR1 GTSNPN and CDR2 SVGIG come from the germline V gene (reference sequence). This CDR3 comprises 15 residues.

The J gene is TRBJ1-1, the V gene TRBV5-1, with TRBD1 as a possible D gene (5 bases). Germline V gene data show CDR1 as SGHRS and CDR2 as YFSETQ. The CDR3 spans 14 residues. The germline V and J ends were trimmed by 5 bases and 0 bases, with 11 bases remaining between them. CDR3 protein: CASSEGPLNTEAFF. The CDR3 DNA reads TGCGCCAGCAGTGAGGGGCCGTTGAACACTGAAGCTTTCTTT.

The J gene is TRBJ2-7, the V gene TRBV12-5; possibly TRBD2 for D (5 bases). CDR3 length equals 12 residues. Germline CDR1 is LGHNT and CDR2 is FRNRAP. Deletions cut 2 bases from V and 4 bases from J, with 6 bases between. CDR3 region: CASGLTRYEQYF. In DNA form, the CDR3 reads TGTGCTAGTGGTTTGACTAGGTACGAGCAGTACTTC.

The chain couples TRBV28 to TRBJ1-1; maybe TRBD1 (5 bases). Germline CDR1 MDHEN, CDR2 SYDVKM. Between the trimmed V and J ends, which lost 1 base and 5 bases, there was a span of 17 bases. The CDR3 runs 16 residues. CDR3 sequence: CASSLLRQWSYTEAFF. For the CDR3, the DNA is TGTGCCAGCAGTTTATTAAGACAGTGGTCTTATACTGAAGCTTTCTTT.

This clone was observed a few times. The CDR3 spells CSVSRDTTTGELFF. The CDR3, as DNA: TGCAGCGTGTCCAGGGACACCACCACCGGGGAGCTGTTTTTT. The J gene is TRBJ2-2, the V gene TRBV29-1; D might be TRBD1 (6 bases). Trimming cost V 6 bases and J 4 bases, with 15 bases left between them. The CDR3 length is 14 residues. From germline, CDR1 is SQVTM and CDR2 ANQGSEA.

This clone was detected only once. V gene TRBV7-2 combines with J gene TRBJ2-1; no clear D. CDR1 SGHTA and CDR2 FQGNSA come from the germline V gene. With 5 bases removed from V and 0 bases from J, the gap between germline ends came to 14 bases. This CDR3 comprises 16 residues. As DNA, the CDR3 is TGTGCCAGCAGCCCCTCGTCGGGCGGCTCCTACAATGAGCAGTTCTTC. Its translation: CASSPSSGGSYNEQFF.

This chain uses TRBV9 with TRBJ2-1; tentatively, D is TRBD1 (6 bases). The CDR3 has 12 amino acids. Germline CDR1 SGDLS, CDR2 YYNGEE. V shed 3 bases and J shed 12 bases, with 13 bases lying between them. CDR3 DNA sequence: TGTGCCAGCAGCGCCCCAGGGGTAGCGCAGTTCTTC. Protein sequence: CASSAPGVAQFF.

This clone was observed a single time. The chain couples TRBV5-1 to TRBJ2-7; D uncertain. Between the trimmed V and J ends, which lost 2 bases and 5 bases, there was a span of 8 bases. The CDR3 contains 12 residues. Germline V lookup: CDR1 SGHRS, CDR2 YFSETQ. The CDR3 is CASSLVVDEQYF. Here the CDR3 DNA reads TGCGCCAGCAGCTTAGTAGTGGACGAGCAGTACTTC.

The chain joins TRBV5-6 to TRBJ2-5; maybe TRBD1 (5 bases). V shed 0 bases and J shed 5 bases, with 17 bases lying between them. The CDR3 runs 16 residues. Germline V gives CDR1 SGHDT, CDR2 YYEEEE. The CDR3 reads CASSLEGQGPRETQYF. DNA for the CDR3: TGTGCCAGCAGCTTGGAGGGTCAGGGCCCACGGGAGACCCAGTACTTC.